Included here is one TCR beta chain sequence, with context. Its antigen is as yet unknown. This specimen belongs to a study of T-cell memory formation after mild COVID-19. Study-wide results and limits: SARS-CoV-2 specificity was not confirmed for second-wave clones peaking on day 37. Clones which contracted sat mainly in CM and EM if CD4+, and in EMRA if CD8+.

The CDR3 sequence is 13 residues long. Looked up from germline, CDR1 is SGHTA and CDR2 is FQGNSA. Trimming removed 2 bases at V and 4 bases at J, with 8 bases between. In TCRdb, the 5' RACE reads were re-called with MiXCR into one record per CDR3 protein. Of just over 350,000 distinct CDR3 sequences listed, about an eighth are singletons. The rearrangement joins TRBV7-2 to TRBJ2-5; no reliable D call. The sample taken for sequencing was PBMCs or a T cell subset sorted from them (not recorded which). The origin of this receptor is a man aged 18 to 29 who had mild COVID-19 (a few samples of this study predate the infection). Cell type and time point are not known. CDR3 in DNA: TGTGCCAGCAGCTTAAACGAGGCAGAGACCCAGTACTTC. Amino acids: CASSLNEAETQYF.